This TCR beta chain was captured by sequencing in a study of cytomegalovirus exposure and HLA in healthy donors. Overall study results and limits: A missense variant in DCLRE1C was later tied to TCR beta V- and J-gene trimming. It was shown in a later analysis that HLA-associated TCR beta chains were more clonally expanded than other, equally common chains. Earlier findings revealed that most TCR beta V segments proved productive either about 90% or about 30% of the time. Cytomegalovirus-associated status was assigned to 164 TCR beta chains.

Germline assignment: CDR1 SGHRS and CDR2 YFSETQ. There are 12 residues in the CDR3. The germline V and J ends were trimmed by 4 bases and 2 bases, with 6 bases remaining between them. 60 Vbeta and 13 Jbeta primers were used in PCR. Profiled with immunoSEQ multiplex PCR; TCRdb holds only in-frame clones, not every one. This table has about 160,000 clones, 85% appearing once. A note on this clone: The target antigen is unknown.

The receptor comes from a boy aged 2 to 10 in good health and CMV-seronegative. Sample: PBMCs. J is TRBJ1-1 and V is TRBV5-1; D gene ambiguous. The CDR3 sequence: CASSGANTEAFF. In DNA, the CDR3 is TGCGCCAGCAGCGGAGCTAACACTGAAGCTTTCTTT.